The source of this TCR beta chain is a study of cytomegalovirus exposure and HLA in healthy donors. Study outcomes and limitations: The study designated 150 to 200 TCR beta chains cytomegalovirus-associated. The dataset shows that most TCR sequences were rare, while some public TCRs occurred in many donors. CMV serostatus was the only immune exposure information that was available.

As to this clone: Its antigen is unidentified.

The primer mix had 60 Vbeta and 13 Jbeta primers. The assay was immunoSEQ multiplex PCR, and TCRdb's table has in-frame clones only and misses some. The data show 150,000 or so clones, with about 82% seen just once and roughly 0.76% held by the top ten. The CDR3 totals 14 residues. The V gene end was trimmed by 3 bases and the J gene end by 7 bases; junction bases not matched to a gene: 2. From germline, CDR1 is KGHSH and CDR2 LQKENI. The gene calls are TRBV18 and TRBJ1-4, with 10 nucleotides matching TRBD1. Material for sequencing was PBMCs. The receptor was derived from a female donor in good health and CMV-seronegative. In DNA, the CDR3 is TGTGCCAGCTCACCGGGGACAGGGGCTGAAAAACTGTTTTTT. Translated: CASSPGTGAEKLFF.